The sequence of this T cell receptor beta chain was determined in a study of blood T cell repertoires in COVID-19. About the study: Acute-phase and convalescent COVID-19 samples originated in the United States, Italy and Spain. In each case, the material was cDNA or gDNA derived from T cells, B-cell-depleted T cells, or PBMCs.

In the authors' workflow: Reference gene primer amplification in the assay estimated nucleated cell counts. The protocol was immunoSEQ multiplex PCR, while the TCRdb copy is restricted to in-frame clones and leaves out a portion. That table supplies the V and J calls and clone size; D and trimming were determined from the DNA. The repertoire holds fewer than 250,000 clones, with around 90% as singletons. CDR3 length: 13 amino acids. The germline V gene has CDR1 SGHNT and CDR2 YENEEA. Trimming left V 0 bases short and J 5 bases short, with 7 bases between. The material sequenced was peripheral blood. The V and J genes are TRBV11-3 and TRBJ1-1; no firm D call. The receptor's source is a man aged 25-40 years with acute or convalescent COVID-19. The CDR3 DNA reads as TGTGCCAGCAGCTTAGATGGGGAGACTGAAGCTTTCTTT. This sequence encodes CASSLDGETEAFF.